This T cell receptor beta chain was captured in a study of T cell responses to AZD1222 COVID-19 vaccine. Study-wide results and caveats: Per reports, nearly half of all spike-specific TCRs target regions that are unmutated in variants.

This clone was detected once. Antigen specificity is unknown. Clones were read by immunoSEQ multiplex PCR, and TCRdb kept only the in-frame ones, dropping some. There are 150,000 to 200,000 clones in the sample; 85% to 95% occur only once, and 1.3% to 1.5% lies in the top ten. V was trimmed by 3 bases and J by 5 bases, leaving 14 bases between them. There are 14 residues in the CDR3. CDR1 and CDR2 (germline): SGHAT, FQDESV (reference sequence). The TCR was taken from an adult in good health. Sequences were derived from peripheral blood, sampled on day 0 of AZD1222 vaccination. The chain couples TRBV11-1 to TRBJ2-7; D is possibly TRBD2 (7 bases). The CDR3 loop is CASSLGRGGDEQYF. The CDR3 bases are TGTGCCAGCAGCTTGGGGCGCGGGGGCGACGAGCAGTACTTC.